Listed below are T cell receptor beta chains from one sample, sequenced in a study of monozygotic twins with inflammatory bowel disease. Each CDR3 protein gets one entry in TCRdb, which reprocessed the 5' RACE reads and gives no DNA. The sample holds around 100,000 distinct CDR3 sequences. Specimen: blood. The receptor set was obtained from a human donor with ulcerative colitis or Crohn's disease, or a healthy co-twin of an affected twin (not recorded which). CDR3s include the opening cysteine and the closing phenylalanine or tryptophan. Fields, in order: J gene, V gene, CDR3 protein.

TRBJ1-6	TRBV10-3	CAISGRDSPLHF
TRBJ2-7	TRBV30	CAWSVRTGFFYEQYF
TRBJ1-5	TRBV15	CATQNRAAGPQHF
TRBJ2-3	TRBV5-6	CASSTESGSDTQYF
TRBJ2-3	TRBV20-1	CSARERREHGDTQYF
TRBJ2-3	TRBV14	CASSQGIADTQYF
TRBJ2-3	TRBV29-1	CSVRGVTDTQYF
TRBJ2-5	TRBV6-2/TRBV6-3	CASSYFCGSTQETQYF
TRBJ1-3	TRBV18	CASSPSTRAAIYF
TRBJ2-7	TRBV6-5	CASSSPQGGSYEQYF
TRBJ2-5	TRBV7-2	CASSPGGSVWETQYF
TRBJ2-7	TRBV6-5	CASSYGCCEEQYF
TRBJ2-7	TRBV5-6	CASSLFGTVLF
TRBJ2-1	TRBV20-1	CSAWLGDAYNEQFF
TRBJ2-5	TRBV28	CASSRTKSQETQYF
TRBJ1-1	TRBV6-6	CASSYPEARAEAFF
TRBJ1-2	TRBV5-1	CASNDRDLGGYGYTF
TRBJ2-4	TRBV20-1	CSAITGSSAKNIQYF
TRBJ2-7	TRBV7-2	CASSGVGLVDYEQYF
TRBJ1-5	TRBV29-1	CSVKTGTTDQPQHF
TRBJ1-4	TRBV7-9	CASSRADRENEKLFF
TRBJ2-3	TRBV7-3	CASSQLLPTDTQYF
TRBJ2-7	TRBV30	CACGPLYEQYF
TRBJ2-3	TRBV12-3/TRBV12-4	CASGSSGGTTDTQYF
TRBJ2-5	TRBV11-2	CASSGGLAGVSTYQETQYF
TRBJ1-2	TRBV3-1	CASSQQGFSYGYTF
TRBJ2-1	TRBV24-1	CATSDSRLGGSYNEQFF
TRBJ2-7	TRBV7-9	CASSRIQGSEQYF
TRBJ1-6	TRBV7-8	CASSSNEGRINSPLHF
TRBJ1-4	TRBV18	CASSPEGRRREKLFF
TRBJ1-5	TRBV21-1	CASSNIEGFQPQHF
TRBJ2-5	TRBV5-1	CASSSPDRGPETQYF
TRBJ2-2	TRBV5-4	CASSSAGLGEKLFF
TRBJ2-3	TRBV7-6	CASILVRGARTDTQYF
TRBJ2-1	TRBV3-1	CASSQVKEQFF
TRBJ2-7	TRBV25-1	CASRKTPGSRGEQYF
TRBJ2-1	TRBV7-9	CASSLLKGVVYNEQFF
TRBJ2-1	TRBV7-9	CASSKYQGRDEQFF
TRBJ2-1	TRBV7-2	CASSSRGGPRNEQFF
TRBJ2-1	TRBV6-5	CASSSPLNEQFF
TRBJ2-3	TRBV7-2	CASSQGLAGQDTQYF
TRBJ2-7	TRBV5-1	CASSPDRATYEQYF
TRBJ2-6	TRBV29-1	CSVEIGAGANVLTF
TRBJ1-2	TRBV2	CASSQQGVYTF
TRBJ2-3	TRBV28	CASSLALGTTDTQYF
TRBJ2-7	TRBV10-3	CAISESGTPVQITYEQYF
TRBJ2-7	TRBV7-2	CASSPFSSYEQYF
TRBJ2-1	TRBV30	CAWSVSRDYYNEQFF
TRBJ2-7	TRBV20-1	CSSGTGGYEQYF
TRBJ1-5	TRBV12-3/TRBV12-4	CASSLRSQGDQPQHF
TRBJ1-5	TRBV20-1	CSARGGNNQPQHF
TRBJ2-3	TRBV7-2	CASSLVWASTDTQYF
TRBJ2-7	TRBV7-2	CASRDAGAEEQYF
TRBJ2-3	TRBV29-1	CSVETVTDTQYF
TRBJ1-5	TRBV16	CASSQRGFSNQPQHF